What follows is one T cell receptor beta chain and its context. Its matching antigen is unknown. The primer mix had 60 Vbeta and 13 Jbeta primers. The repertoire was sequenced with immunoSEQ multiplex PCR; TCRdb's copy has only in-frame clones and lacks some. The table records over 150,000 clones, roughly 80% of them present only once. The sample is drawn from a study of cytomegalovirus exposure and HLA in healthy donors. Background on the study: Findings of an earlier analysis included about 100 million unique TCR beta sequences from 170 million or so T cells.

The CDR3 extends over 15 amino acids. CDR1 WSHSY and CDR2 SAAADI come from the germline V gene. Trimming removed 6 bases from V and 3 bases from J; junction bases left unmatched: 7. Study conclusions and caveats: Reported findings show TCR beta sequences accurately forecast HLA-A and HLA-B alleles in most subjects. Most of the TCR beta V segments (in an earlier analysis) were productive either about 90% or about 30% of the time.

The specimen sequenced was PBMCs. The TCR comes from a man aged 18 to 35 in good health and CMV-seropositive. The chain links TRBV10-2 to TRBJ2-7; 11 nucleotides match TRBD1. CDR3 DNA sequence: TGCGCCAGCAGAGGCGGGACAGGGGGTAGCTACGAGCAGTACTTC. It codes for CASRGGTGGSYEQYF.